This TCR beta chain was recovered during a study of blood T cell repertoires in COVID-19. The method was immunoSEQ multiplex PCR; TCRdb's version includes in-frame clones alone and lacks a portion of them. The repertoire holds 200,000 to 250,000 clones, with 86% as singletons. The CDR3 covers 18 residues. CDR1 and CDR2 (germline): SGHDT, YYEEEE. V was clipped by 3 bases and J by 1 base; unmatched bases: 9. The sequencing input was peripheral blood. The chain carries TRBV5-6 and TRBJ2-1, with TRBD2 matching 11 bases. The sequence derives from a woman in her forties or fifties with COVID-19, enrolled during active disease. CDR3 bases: TGTGCCAGCAGCTCTCTAGCGGGGGGCCTTGCATCCTACAATGAGCAGTTCTTC. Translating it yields CASSSLAGGLASYNEQFF.